Below are 28 T cell receptor beta chains sequenced from a single sample in a study of blood T cell repertoires in COVID-19. Some clones are missing from TCRdb's copy, which holds only in-frame ones; the method was immunoSEQ multiplex PCR. This sample has 5,700 or so clones, with around 83% found just once. The sequencing input was peripheral blood. The receptors here all came from a human donor with active COVID-19. The donor label of this sample is uncertain.

The chain carries TRBV6-5 and TRBJ1-1; no clear D. Trimming left V 6 bases short and J 8 bases short, with 19 bases between. CDR3 length: 14 amino acids. Germline CDR1 reads MNHEY; CDR2 reads SVGAGI. The CDR3 spells CASRRETTTSEAFF. The CDR3 DNA sequence: TGTGCCAGCAGGCGAGAGACTACTACCAGCGAAGCTTTCTTT.

V usage is TRBV19 and J usage is TRBJ2-1; 8 bases are a match to TRBD2. After removal of 8 bases from V and 5 bases from J, the junction contained 11 bases not matched to a gene. This CDR3 comprises 15 residues. The V gene's germline CDR1 is LNHDA and CDR2 SQIVND (reference sequence). The chain's CDR3 is CASEGGGRPNNEQFF. The CDR3 DNA sequence: TGTGCCAGTGAGGGGGGCGGGAGGCCGAACAATGAGCAGTTCTTC.

This chain uses TRBV5-1 with TRBJ1-2, with TRBD1 matching over 9 bases. This CDR3 contains 13 residues. Per germline, CDR1 SGHRS and CDR2 YFSETQ. After removal of 8 bases from V and 3 bases from J, the junction contained 5 bases not matched to a gene. Here the CDR3 reads CARGTGRDYGYTF. As DNA, the CDR3 is TGCGCCAGGGGGACAGGGAGGGACTATGGCTACACCTTC.

The chain couples TRBV6-2 or TRBV6-3 to TRBJ2-5; a possible D gene is TRBD1 (6 bases). Between the trimmed V and J ends, which lost 5 bases and 3 bases, there was a span of 7 bases. Per the germline V gene, CDR1 is MNHEY and CDR2 is SVGEGT. The CDR3 spans 12 residues. CDR3 amino acids: CASSPGEETQYF. CDR3 sequence (DNA): TGTGCCAGCAGTCCAGGGGAAGAGACCCAGTACTTC.

The chain is built from TRBV6-4 and TRBJ1-1; weak D call: TRBD1 (6 bases). V lost 3 bases to trimming and J lost 6 bases, with 11 bases between them. Germline loops: CDR1 MRHNA, CDR2 SNTAGT. This CDR3 is built from 13 residues. The CDR3 nucleotides read TGTGCCAGCAGTGAGGGACACTCTTCTGAAGCTTTCTTT. Amino acids: CASSEGHSSEAFF.

In its sample, this clone was seen once. The CDR3 nucleotides are TGCGCCAGCAGGGACAGGGGGAACTATGGCTACACCTTC. Translating it yields CASRDRGNYGYTF. The rearrangement joins TRBV10-2 to TRBJ1-2, with TRBD1 matching over 10 bases. With V trimmed by 6 bases and J by 2 bases, 0 bases remained unmatched. The CDR3 has 13 amino acids. CDR1 and CDR2 from the germline V gene are WSHSY and SAAADI.

This clone came up once. The chain recombines TRBV28 with TRBJ1-2; 7 positions match TRBD1. CDR1 and CDR2 (germline): MDHEN, SYDVKM. The CDR3 covers 14 residues. V lost 4 bases to trimming and J lost 4 bases; unmatched junction nucleotides: 6. The CDR3 DNA is TGTGCCAGCAGTTCGACAGGGCTGTCCTATGGCTACACCTTC. Its protein product is CASSSTGLSYGYTF.

V is TRBV7-3 and J is TRBJ2-7; the D gene is possibly TRBD2 (5 bases). This CDR3 region has 14 residues. Trimming stripped 4 bases from V and 6 bases from J, with 16 bases between. CDR1 is SGHTA, CDR2 FQGTGA, per germline. The CDR3 loop reads CASSYPEESGEQYV. The CDR3 DNA reads as TGTGCCAGCAGCTACCCGGAGGAGTCGGGCGAGCAGTACGTC.

This chain connects TRBV4-3 to TRBJ2-2; 10 nucleotides match TRBD2. The CDR3 spans 19 residues. V lost 3 bases, J lost 3 bases, and 13 bases stayed unmatched. CDR1 is LGHNA, CDR2 YSLEER, per germline. CDR3: CASSQELAGLAGDTGELFF. DNA of the CDR3: TGCGCCAGCAGCCAGGAACTGGCCGGGCTAGCGGGAGACACCGGGGAGCTGTTTTTT.

This clone was found a few times. The CDR3 loop reads CASKGKPGGGGELFF. CDR3 bases: TGTGCCAGCAAGGGAAAACCCGGGGGAGGCGGGGAGCTGTTTTTT. This chain joins TRBV6-5 and TRBJ2-2; possibly TRBD2 for D (6 bases). Trimming took 7 bases from V and 7 from J, leaving 19 bases between them. The CDR3 consists of 15 residues. Germline lookup yields CDR1 MNHEY and CDR2 SVGAGI.

The V call is TRBV10-3, the J call TRBJ2-7, with 9 bases fitting TRBD1. CDR3 length: 14 residues. Germline V gene data show CDR1 as ENHRY and CDR2 as SYGVKD. V lost 2 bases, J lost 7 bases, and 6 bases stayed unmatched. CDR3 residues: CAISEPGTGWEQYF. The CDR3 nucleotides read TGTGCCATCAGTGAGCCCGGGACAGGGTGGGAGCAGTACTTC.

This CDR3 reads CASSENRDGYTF. The DNA of the CDR3 is TGTGCCAGCAGCGAGAACAGGGATGGCTACACCTTC. V usage is TRBV2 and J usage is TRBJ1-2, with D tentatively TRBD1 (6 bases). CDR3 size: 12 residues. Looked up from germline, CDR1 is SNHLY and CDR2 is FYNNEI. The V and J ends lost 6 bases and 6 bases respectively, with 11 bases between them.

The chain links TRBV5-4 to TRBJ2-1; possibly TRBD2 for D (5 bases). Trimming cost V 4 bases and J 3 bases, with 23 bases left between them. The germline gives CDR1 SGHNT, CDR2 YYREEE (reference sequence). There are 18 residues in the CDR3. The CDR3 protein is CASSQGPKEVAFYNEQFF. CDR3 in DNA: TGTGCCAGCAGCCAAGGGCCGAAGGAAGTAGCGTTCTACAATGAGCAGTTCTTC.

V and J are TRBV18 and TRBJ2-6; no clear D gene. The CDR3 runs 16 residues. Looked up from germline, CDR1 is KGHSH and CDR2 is LQKENI. With 0 bases removed from V and 0 bases from J, the gap between germline ends came to 6 bases. The CDR3 coding sequence is TGTGCCAGCTCACCACCGGGCGTCTCTGGGGCCAACGTCCTGACTTTC. Residues: CASSPPGVSGANVLTF.

This clone came up once. The chain couples TRBV6-1 to TRBJ1-1, with 10 positions matching TRBD1. The germline V gene encodes CDR1 MNHNS and CDR2 SASEGT. With 3 bases clipped from V and 6 bases from J, the junction kept 4 bases outside the gene matches. The CDR3 sequence is 14 residues long. The CDR3 sequence is CASSEGQGLSEAFF. The CDR3 coding sequence is TGTGCCAGCAGTGAGGGACAGGGGTTGTCTGAAGCTTTCTTT.

V is TRBV29-1 and J is TRBJ1-2, with TRBD1 matching 8 bases. The CDR3 has 15 residues. J was trimmed by 5 bases and V by 3 bases; bases with no gene match: 11. Per germline, CDR1 SQVTM and CDR2 ANQGSEA. CDR3 sequence (DNA): TGCAGCGTTGATCCCGGACAGGGTCTAGGGTATGGCTACACCTTC. This sequence encodes CSVDPGQGLGYGYTF.

This chain uses TRBV2 with TRBJ2-1; 9 bases fit TRBD1. V gave up 7 bases and J gave up 0 bases; unmatched junction bases: 4. The germline V gene encodes CDR1 SNHLY and CDR2 FYNNEI. The CDR3 loop spans 15 amino acids. For the CDR3, the DNA is TGTGCCAGCAACGGACAGGGGAGCTCCTACAATGAGCAGTTCTTC. This sequence encodes CASNGQGSSYNEQFF.

The V and J genes are TRBV3-1 (or the pseudogene TRBV3-2) and TRBJ2-1, with D possibly being TRBD2 (6 bases). The CDR3 is 17 amino acids. The germline V and J ends were trimmed by 3 bases and 2 bases, with 17 bases remaining between them. Germline lookup yields CDR1 LGHDT and CDR2 YNNKEL (reference sequence). The CDR3 spells CASSHLWHGSTYNEQFF. Written as DNA, the CDR3 is TGTGCCAGCAGCCACTTATGGCACGGGAGCACCTACAATGAGCAGTTCTTC.

Remarks on this clone: Germline is not matched at one junction end, which may reflect a read error. The V gene is TRBV2, the J gene TRBJ1-1; D unresolved. The V gene's germline CDR1 is SNHLY and CDR2 FYNNEI. The length of the CDR3 is 15 residues. In DNA form, the CDR3 reads TGTGCCAGCATTTTCGAAAGCATGATGAGGACTGAGGCTTTCTTT. It codes for CASIFESMMRTEAFF.

The chain combines TRBV24-1 with TRBJ2-2, with D uncertain. The germline gives CDR1 KGHDR, CDR2 SFDVKD. Trimming left V 7 bases short and J 2 bases short, with 7 bases between. The CDR3 runs 13 residues. For the CDR3, the DNA is TGTGCCACCAGGCGCCCCAACACCGGGGAGCTGTTTTTT. Its protein is CATRRPNTGELFF.

The V and J genes are TRBV25-1 and TRBJ2-7, with 8 bases fitting TRBD1. This CDR3 has 15 amino acids. Germline V lookup: CDR1 MGHDK, CDR2 SYGVNS. V lost 5 bases, J lost 1 base, and 7 bases stayed unmatched. The CDR3 nucleotides read TGTGCCAGCAGTAAAATCGGACAGGGTTCCTACGAGCAGTACTTC. Residues: CASSKIGQGSYEQYF.

CDR3 sequence reads: CASSLAGPYEQYF. As DNA, the CDR3 is TGTGCCAGCAGCCTAGCGGGACCCTACGAGCAGTACTTC. The rearrangement links TRBV12-3 or TRBV12-4 to TRBJ2-7; the match to TRBD2 covers 9 bases. The J segment lost 2 bases and the V segment lost 6 bases, leaving 2 bases of the junction unmatched. The CDR3 length is 13 residues.

This chain links TRBV19 with TRBJ2-1, with D tentatively TRBD2 (5 bases). In germline, CDR1 is LNHDA, CDR2 SQIVND (reference sequence). Trimming removed 6 bases from V and 0 bases from J, with 15 bases in between. The CDR3 is made up of 16 amino acids. The CDR3 nucleotides read TGTGCCAGTAGCACCGAGGGTGGGAGCTCCTACAATGAGCAGTTCTTC. This translates into CASSTEGGSSYNEQFF.

The chain carries TRBV7-9 and TRBJ2-5; TRBD2 might be the D (6 bases). The CDR3 length is 14 residues. Germline V CDR1 and CDR2: SEHNR, FQNEAQ (reference sequence). V was clipped by 6 bases and J by 7 bases, with 18 bases between them. The CDR3 is CASSSGLNSGTQYF. CDR3 nucleotides: TGTGCCAGCAGTTCCGGACTAAACTCGGGGACCCAGTACTTC.

This clone was seen only once. A read error may be the cause here, since a much bigger clone is one base away. The final CDR3 position lacks the conserved phenylalanine or tryptophan, pointing to a likely read error. The rearrangement joins TRBV25-1 to TRBJ1-1; 7 positions agree with TRBD1. J was trimmed by 4 bases and V by 2 bases; bases with no gene match: 1. The germline CDR1 and CDR2 sequences are MGHDK and SYGVNS. The CDR3 length is 13 residues. In DNA form, the CDR3 reads TGTGCCAGCAGTGAAAGGGGGCCCACTGAAGCTTTCCTT. Amino acid sequence: CASSERGPTEAFL.

This clone was seen a handful of times. V and J are TRBV20-1 and TRBJ1-5; a possible D gene is TRBD1 (6 bases). The CDR3 consists of 20 residues. The V and J ends lost 3 bases and 6 bases respectively, with 33 bases between them. Germline V gives CDR1 DFQATT, CDR2 SNEGSKA (reference sequence). For the CDR3, the DNA is TGCAGTGCTAGTAAGGGGTGGGGCAGGGGACCCGATTTCGCTGGTCAGCCCCAGCATTTT. Translated: CSASKGWGRGPDFAGQPQHF.

V gene TRBV19 combines with J gene TRBJ1-5; the match to TRBD1 covers 10 bases. V was clipped by 4 bases and J by 0 bases; unmatched bases: 9. In germline, CDR1 is LNHDA, CDR2 SQIVND (reference sequence). There are 18 residues in the CDR3. CDR3 sequence reads: CASSRDRGPQTSNQPQHF. CDR3 DNA sequence: TGTGCCAGTAGTAGGGACAGGGGACCTCAAACTAGCAATCAGCCCCAGCATTTT.

The chain is built from TRBV2 and TRBJ1-2; D call uncertain. The ends were cut back, 1 base at V and 4 bases at J, with 13 bases in the middle. The CDR3 length is 15 residues. Germline values: CDR1 SNHLY, CDR2 FYNNEI. The CDR3 sequence: CASSEGSNIFYGYTF. The CDR3 DNA is TGTGCCAGCAGTGAAGGCAGTAATATTTTCTATGGCTACACCTTC.